The 31 T cell receptor beta chains given below trace back to one sample, sequenced in a study of T cell responses to AZD1222 COVID-19 vaccine. The protocol was immunoSEQ multiplex PCR, while the TCRdb copy is restricted to in-frame clones and leaves out a portion. Of around 120,000 clones in the sample, 92% were seen once. The input for sequencing was peripheral blood, taken 28 days after the second AZD1222 dose. These receptors came from an adult who received the AZD1222 COVID-19 vaccine.

V and J are TRBV5-5 and TRBJ1-5; no firm D call. V lost 0 bases, J lost 7 bases, and 11 bases lay in between. This CDR3 has 14 amino acids. From germline, CDR1 is SGHKS and CDR2 YYEKEE (reference sequence). Written as DNA, the CDR3 is TGTGCCAGCAGCTTGGAGGGTCAGGAGCAGCCCCAGCATTTT. Amino acid sequence: CASSLEGQEQPQHF.

The J gene is TRBJ2-7, the V gene TRBV18; D not resolved. Germline V gene sequence: CDR1 KGHSH, CDR2 LQKENI. The V end was cut by 3 bases, the J end by 2 bases, with 11 bases between. CDR3 length: 14 amino acids. The CDR3 sequence: CASSPGSEAYEQYF. The CDR3 DNA reads TGTGCCAGCTCACCGGGCAGCGAAGCCTACGAGCAGTACTTC.

This clone was recorded only once. V and J are TRBV2 and TRBJ1-6; no clear D. This CDR3 is 12 amino acids long. Trimming shortened V by 4 bases and J by 9 bases, and 7 bases separated the two germline ends. Per germline, CDR1 SNHLY and CDR2 FYNNEI. The DNA for the CDR3 is TGTGCCAGCAGTGGTGTTGGTTCACCCCTCCACTTT. Translated: CASSGVGSPLHF. The full variable domain, completed using reference TRBV2 and TRBJ1-6, is EPEVTQTPSHQVTQMGQEVILRCVPISNHLYFYWYRQILGQKVEFLVSFYNNEISEKSEIFDDQFSVERPDGSNFTLKIRSTKLEDSAMYFCASSGVGSPLHFGNGTRLTVT.

The chain carries TRBV7-9 and TRBJ1-3, with D uncertain. The CDR3 runs 16 residues. CDR1 and CDR2 (germline): SEHNR, FQNEAQ (reference sequence). Trimming took 4 bases from V and 0 from J, leaving 13 bases between them. The CDR3 DNA reads TGTGCCAGCAGCTCCTCCGACCGGCGCTCTGGAAACACCATATATTTT. It specifies CASSSSDRRSGNTIYF.

The V and J genes are TRBV6-5 and TRBJ2-7; 7 bases are shared with TRBD2. Trimming cost V 7 bases and J 3 bases; bases outside gene matches: 12. CDR3 length: 15 amino acids. Germline CDR1 is MNHEY and CDR2 is SVGAGI. The CDR3 loop is CASITSQLAGYEQYF. The CDR3 DNA sequence: TGTGCCAGCATTACCTCTCAATTAGCGGGCTACGAGCAGTACTTC.

V and J are TRBV27 and TRBJ1-2, with 8 bases that match TRBD1. This CDR3 is 15 amino acids long. Germline V gives CDR1 MNHEY, CDR2 SMNVEV (reference sequence). Trimming at V came to 2 bases and at J to 6 bases, leaving 8 bases not matched to a gene. The CDR3 sequence: CASSLNFGQGNGYTF. As DNA, the CDR3 is TGTGCCAGCAGTTTAAATTTTGGACAGGGTAATGGCTACACCTTC.

This sequence joins TRBV9 and TRBJ2-1; 8 nucleotides line up with TRBD1. The germline CDR1 and CDR2 sequences are SGDLS and YYNGEE. The CDR3 contains 14 residues. The V gene end was trimmed by 2 bases and the J gene end by 8 bases; junction bases not matched to a gene: 6. CDR3 bases: TGTGCCAGCAGCGTTTCCCAGGGGGCCGATGAGCAGTTCTTC. Translating it yields CASSVSQGADEQFF.

The rearrangement joins TRBV7-3 to TRBJ2-1; perhaps TRBD1 as D (6 bases). Germline CDR1 and CDR2: SGHTA and FQGTGA. Trimming removed 1 base at V and 7 bases at J, with 14 bases between. The CDR3 loop spans 15 amino acids. CDR3 sequence (DNA): TGTGCCAGCAGCTTAAGTGACAGGTCTCGAAATGAGCAGTTCTTC. It translates to CASSLSDRSRNEQFF.

The chain joins TRBV7-8 to TRBJ1-2, with 11 nucleotides matching TRBD1. The length of the CDR3 is 14 residues. The junction had 7 bases not matched to a gene; V was cut back by 5 bases and J by 8 bases. Germline CDR1 is SGHVS and CDR2 is FQNEAQ. The CDR3 nucleotides are TGTGCCAGCAGCAGGACAGGGGGCGATTGGGGCTACACCTTC. Its protein product is CASSRTGGDWGYTF.

The J gene is TRBJ2-7, the V gene TRBV9; 11 nucleotides agree with TRBD2. The germline gives CDR1 SGDLS, CDR2 YYNGEE. This CDR3 contains 18 residues. J lost 0 bases, V lost 3 bases, and 11 bases had no gene match. The CDR3, as DNA: TGTGCCAGCAGCGCAGGTGCTAGCGGGAGGTTGAGCTCCTACGAGCAGTACTTC. It encodes CASSAGASGRLSSYEQYF.

This chain uses TRBV18 with TRBJ1-4, with 7 bases fitting TRBD1. The CDR3 is 17 residues long. Germline lookup yields CDR1 KGHSH and CDR2 LQKENI. V dropped 3 bases and J dropped 1; count of bases not matched to a gene: 8. In DNA form, the CDR3 reads TGTGCCAGCTCACCGACCCAGGGGGGCGAAACTAATGAAAAACTGTTTTTT. As protein: CASSPTQGGETNEKLFF.

J is TRBJ2-1 and V is TRBV11-3, with D unresolved. The germline V gene has CDR1 SGHNT and CDR2 YENEEA. Trimming cost V 4 bases and J 9 bases, with 22 bases left between them. The CDR3 has 16 residues. The CDR3 nucleotides are TGTGCCAGCAGCTCCCCGGGTGGGATCCGGTCAGGTGAGCAGTTCTTC. This gives the protein CASSSPGGIRSGEQFF. Supplemented by reference TRBV11-3 and TRBJ2-1, the full variable domain reads EAGVVQSPRYKIIEKKQPVAFWCNPISGHNTLYWYLQNLGQGPELLIRYENEEAVDDSQLPKDRFSAERLKGVDSTLKIQPAELGDSAVYLCASSSPGGIRSGEQFFGPGTRLTVL.

The chain carries TRBV28 and TRBJ1-3; D is unclear. Germline V gives CDR1 MDHEN, CDR2 SYDVKM. This CDR3 comprises 15 residues. V was shortened by 2 bases and J by 0 bases, with 8 bases between the two germline ends. Here the CDR3 reads CASSLSLSSGNTIYF. As DNA, the CDR3 is TGTGCCAGCAGTTTAAGTCTGAGCTCTGGAAACACCATATATTTT.

This rearrangement joins TRBV11-2 to TRBJ1-1, with D perhaps matching TRBD1 (5 bases). With 2 bases removed from V and 2 bases from J, the gap between germline ends came to 12 bases. This CDR3 region has 15 residues. Germline V gene lookup returns CDR1 SGHAT and CDR2 FQNNGV. The CDR3 protein is CASSLLIQVNTEAFF. CDR3 bases: TGTGCCAGCAGCTTACTGATACAGGTCAACACTGAAGCTTTCTTT.

A single count supports this clone. The chain joins TRBV24-1 to TRBJ2-5; D is ambiguous. V was clipped by 0 bases and J by 5 bases, with 6 bases between them. CDR3 length equals 13 residues. Germline-derived CDR1 and CDR2 are KGHDR and SFDVKD. CDR3 bases: TGTGCCACCAGTGATTTGTCTCCGGAGACCCAGTACTTC. Its protein product is CATSDLSPETQYF.

This chain joins TRBV30 and TRBJ2-3; D is ambiguous. Germline-derived CDR1 and CDR2 are GTSNPN and SVGIG (reference sequence). CDR3 length: 11 residues. Trimming cost V 5 bases and J 4 bases, with 7 bases left between them. Here the CDR3 DNA reads TGTGCCTGGCTGACTTCAGATACGCAGTATTTT. It encodes CAWLTSDTQYF.

The V call is TRBV11-3, the J call TRBJ1-1; D is ambiguous. V lost 0 bases and J 7 bases, leaving 6 bases between the germline ends. Looked up from germline, CDR1 is SGHNT and CDR2 is YENEEA. The CDR3 consists of 12 residues. CDR3 in amino acids: CASSLDAGEAFF. The CDR3, as DNA: TGTGCCAGCAGCTTAGATGCGGGTGAAGCTTTCTTT.

This chain links TRBV18 with TRBJ1-5, with 8 bases fitting TRBD1. V dropped 0 bases and J dropped 2; count of bases not matched to a gene: 0. This CDR3 has 15 residues. From germline, CDR1 is KGHSH and CDR2 LQKENI. CDR3 sequence reads: CASSPPGQGNQPQHF. The CDR3 coding sequence is TGTGCCAGCTCACCACCGGGACAGGGCAATCAGCCCCAGCATTTT.

The V and J genes are TRBV6-5 and TRBJ1-2; possible D gene TRBD1, 5 bases. Germline V gene lookup returns CDR1 MNHEY and CDR2 SVGAGI. The CDR3 consists of 15 residues. Trimming stripped 0 bases from V and 8 bases from J, with 16 bases between. In DNA, the CDR3 is TGTGCCAGCAGTTACTCGAGCGGGAGGCAGGGAGGCTACACCTTC. This codes for CASSYSSGRQGGYTF.

The chain joins TRBV28 to TRBJ2-7, with TRBD1 matching 9 bases. J gave up 5 bases and V 8 bases, and 10 bases lay outside the gene matches. The CDR3 covers 14 residues. The germline V gene encodes CDR1 MDHEN and CDR2 SYDVKM. CDR3 in amino acids: CASRAGTGYHEQYF. Here the CDR3 DNA reads TGTGCCAGCCGAGCCGGGACAGGGTACCACGAGCAGTACTTC.

This chain uses TRBV20-1 with TRBJ2-7; D is ambiguous. CDR3 size: 10 residues. V gave up 0 bases and J gave up 6 bases, with 3 bases separating them. Germline CDR1 reads DFQATT; CDR2 reads SNEGSKA (reference sequence). CDR3: CSARDLEQYF. The CDR3 bases are TGCAGTGCTAGAGATCTCGAGCAGTACTTC.

This chain links TRBV9 with TRBJ1-4; D unresolved. Germline V gives CDR1 SGDLS, CDR2 YYNGEE. The CDR3 contains 16 residues. Trimming shortened V by 0 bases and J by 4 bases, and 13 bases separated the two germline ends. The CDR3 loop reads CASSVGDAGINEKLFF. DNA of the CDR3: TGTGCCAGCAGCGTAGGTGACGCGGGAATTAATGAAAAACTGTTTTTT.

The chain is built from TRBV6-2 or TRBV6-3 and TRBJ1-1; TRBD1 agrees at 7 bases. The CDR3 has 13 residues. Germline CDR1 MNHEY, CDR2 SVGEGT. Germline trimming cut 6 bases from V and 3 bases from J; bases unmatched to any gene: 4. The CDR3 region is CASSATGHTEAFF. The CDR3 nucleotides read TGTGCCAGCAGCGCGACAGGGCACACTGAAGCTTTCTTT.

The rearrangement links TRBV18 to TRBJ2-7, with 7 bases that match TRBD1. The CDR3 covers 15 residues. After removal of 1 base from V and 4 bases from J, the junction contained 7 bases not matched to a gene. The germline CDR1 and CDR2 sequences are KGHSH and LQKENI. Here the CDR3 DNA reads TGTGCCAGCTCACCACTGGGGACAGCGGAGTACGAGCAGTACTTC. Translated: CASSPLGTAEYEQYF.

The chain joins TRBV14 to TRBJ2-1, with 8 bases that match TRBD1. Germline V gene sequence: CDR1 SGHDN, CDR2 FVKESK. Trimming cost V 4 bases and J 7 bases; bases outside gene matches: 6. This CDR3 spans 14 amino acids. In DNA, the CDR3 is TGTGCCAGCAGCCGATTACAGGGGGGAAATGAGCAGTTCTTC. Residues: CASSRLQGGNEQFF.

V and J are TRBV29-1 and TRBJ2-5, with a tentative D call TRBD1 (5 bases). The V end lost 4 bases, the J end lost 3 bases, and 9 bases lay between the germline ends. This CDR3 is built from 12 residues. Germline loops: CDR1 SQVTM, CDR2 ANQGSEA. CDR3 bases: TGCAGCGTTGGAAAAGGGGAAGAGACCCAGTACTTC. It yields the protein CSVGKGEETQYF.

This chain connects TRBV7-9 to TRBJ1-1; perhaps TRBD1 as D (6 bases). V was clipped by 5 bases and J by 3 bases, with 22 bases between them. This CDR3 spans 17 amino acids. Germline V gene data show CDR1 as SEHNR and CDR2 as FQNEAQ (reference sequence). The chain's CDR3 is CASSTPGQREPHTEAFF. CDR3 coding DNA: TGTGCCAGCAGCACCCCGGGACAAAGGGAGCCCCACACTGAAGCTTTCTTT.

The chain carries TRBV6-5 and TRBJ1-5; no reliable D call. The CDR3 sequence is 15 residues long. The V gene lost 7 bases and the J gene lost 3 bases, with 16 bases spanning the gap. The germline V gene has CDR1 MNHEY and CDR2 SVGAGI. The CDR3 region has the DNA TGTGCCAGCACCGAATTCGACGGAAACAATCAGCCCCAGCATTTT. It translates to CASTEFDGNNQPQHF.

The rearrangement links TRBV19 to TRBJ2-1; 7 nucleotides line up with TRBD2. Trimming removed 3 bases from V and 7 bases from J; junction bases left unmatched: 9. The CDR3 loop spans 15 amino acids. Germline assignment: CDR1 LNHDA and CDR2 SQIVND (reference sequence). CDR3 residues: CASSILAGDWNEQFF. As DNA, the CDR3 is TGTGCCAGTAGTATTTTGGCGGGAGACTGGAATGAGCAGTTCTTC.

The J gene is TRBJ1-6, the V gene TRBV28; D remains ambiguous. Germline assignment: CDR1 MDHEN and CDR2 SYDVKM. The CDR3 covers 14 residues. Trimming left V 6 bases short and J 10 bases short, with 16 bases between. The CDR3 coding sequence is TGTGCCAGCAGGGTTGGAGAAGGAAGGTCACCCCTCCACTTT. It translates to CASRVGEGRSPLHF. Using reference TRBV28 and TRBJ1-6 for the parts outside the CDR3, the full variable domain is DVKVTQSSRYLVKRTGEKVFLECVQDMDHENMFWYRQDPGLGLRLIYFSYDVKMKEKGDIPEGYSVSREKKERFSLILESASTNQTSMYLCASRVGEGRSPLHFGNGTRLTVT.

The chain combines TRBV9 with TRBJ2-3, with 10 bases lining up with TRBD1. J was trimmed by 8 bases and V by 0 bases; bases with no gene match: 6. Germline CDR1 is SGDLS and CDR2 is YYNGEE. The CDR3 covers 15 residues. The CDR3 sequence: CASSVEGQGKGTQYF. Here the CDR3 DNA reads TGTGCCAGCAGCGTAGAGGGACAGGGGAAAGGTACGCAGTATTTT. The full variable domain, in which reference TRBV9 and TRBJ2-3 provide the parts outside the CDR3, is DSGVTQTPKHLITATGQRVTLRCSPRSGDLSVYWYQQSLDQGLQFLIQYYNGEERAKGNILERFSAQQFPDLHSELNLSSLELGDSALYFCASSVEGQGKGTQYFGPGTRLTVL.